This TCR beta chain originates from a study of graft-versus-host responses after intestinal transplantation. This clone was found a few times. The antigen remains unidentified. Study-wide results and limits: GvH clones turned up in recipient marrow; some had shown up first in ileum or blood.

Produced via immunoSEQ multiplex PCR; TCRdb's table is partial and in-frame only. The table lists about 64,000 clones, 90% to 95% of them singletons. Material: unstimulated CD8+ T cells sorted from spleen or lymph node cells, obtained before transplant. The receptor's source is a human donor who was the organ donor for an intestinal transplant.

The CDR3 DNA reads as TGTGCCCGGACAGACACGAACACTGAAGCTTTCTTT. Protein product: CARTDTNTEAFF. The gene calls are TRBV30 and TRBJ1-1, with D perhaps matching TRBD1 (6 bases). Trimming cost V 8 bases and J 1 base, with 11 bases left between them. From germline, CDR1 is GTSNPN and CDR2 SVGIG (reference sequence). CDR3 length: 12 residues.